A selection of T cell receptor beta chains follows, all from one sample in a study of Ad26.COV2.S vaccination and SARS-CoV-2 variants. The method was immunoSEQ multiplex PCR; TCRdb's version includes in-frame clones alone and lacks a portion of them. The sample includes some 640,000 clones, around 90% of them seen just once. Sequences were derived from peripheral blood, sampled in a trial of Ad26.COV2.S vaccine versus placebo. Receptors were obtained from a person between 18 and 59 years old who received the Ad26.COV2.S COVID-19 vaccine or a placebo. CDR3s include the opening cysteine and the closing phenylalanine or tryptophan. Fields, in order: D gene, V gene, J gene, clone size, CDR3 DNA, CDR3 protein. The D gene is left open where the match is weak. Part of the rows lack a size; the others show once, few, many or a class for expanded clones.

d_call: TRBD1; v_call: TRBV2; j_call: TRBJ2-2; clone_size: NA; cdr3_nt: TGTGCCAGCACCCAGACAGGGGGCGGCACCGGGGAGCTGTTTTTT; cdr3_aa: CASTQTGGGTGELFF
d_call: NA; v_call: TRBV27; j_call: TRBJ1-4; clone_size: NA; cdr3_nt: TGTGCCAGCAGTTTATCGACCAGGGGCGGTGAAAAACTGTTTTTT; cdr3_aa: CASSLSTRGGEKLFF
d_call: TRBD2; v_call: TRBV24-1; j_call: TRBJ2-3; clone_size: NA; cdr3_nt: TGTGCCACCAGTGATCCTACACTAGCGGGTGGGATAGGTACGCAGTATTTT; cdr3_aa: CATSDPTLAGGIGTQYF
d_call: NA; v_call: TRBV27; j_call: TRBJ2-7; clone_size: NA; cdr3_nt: TGTGCCAGCAGTTTATCGAACGCCGTGTATGAGCAGTACTTC; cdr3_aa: CASSLSNAVYEQYF
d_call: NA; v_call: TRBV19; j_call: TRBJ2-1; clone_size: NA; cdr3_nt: TGTGCCACCTCGGTGGGGGTCAATGAGCAGTTCTTC; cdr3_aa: CATSVGVNEQFF
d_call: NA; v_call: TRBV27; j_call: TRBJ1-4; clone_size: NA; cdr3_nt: TGTGCCAGCAGTTGGACCCAGCCGGGGACTAATGAAAAACTGTTTTTT; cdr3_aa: CASSWTQPGTNEKLFF
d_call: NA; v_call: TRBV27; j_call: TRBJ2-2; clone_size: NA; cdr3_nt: TGTGCCAGCAGCCTTATAGCCACCGGGGAGCTGTTTTTT; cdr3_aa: CASSLIATGELFF
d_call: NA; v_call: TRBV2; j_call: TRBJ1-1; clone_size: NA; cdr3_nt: TGTGCCAGCAGAGGCAGCGGACAGCCGAACACTGAAGCTTTCTTT; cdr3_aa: CASRGSGQPNTEAFF
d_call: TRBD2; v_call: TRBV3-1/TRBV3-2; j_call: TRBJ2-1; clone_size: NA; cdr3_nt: TGTGCCAGCAGCCAAGATGTGGGAGGGAGCTCCTACAATGAGCAGTTCTTC; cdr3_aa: CASSQDVGGSSYNEQFF
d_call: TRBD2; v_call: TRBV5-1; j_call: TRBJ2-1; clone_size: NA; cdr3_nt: TGCGCCAGCAGCTTGGTAACTAGCGGGGGGAATGAGCAGTTCTTC; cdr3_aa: CASSLVTSGGNEQFF
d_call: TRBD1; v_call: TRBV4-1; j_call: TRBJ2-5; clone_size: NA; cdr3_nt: TGCGCCAGCAGCCAAGCCGGGACAGGGGTTTGGGAGACCCAGTACTTC; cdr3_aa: CASSQAGTGVWETQYF
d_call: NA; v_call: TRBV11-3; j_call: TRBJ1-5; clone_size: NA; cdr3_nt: TGTGCCAGCAGCCCCCGTAGGGAGGGAGGTCAGCATTTT; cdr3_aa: CASSPRREGGQHF
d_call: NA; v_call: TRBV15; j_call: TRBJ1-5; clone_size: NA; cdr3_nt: TGTGCCACCAGCAGAGGGGGAGGCGGTAGCAATCAGCCCCAGCATTTT; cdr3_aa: CATSRGGGGSNQPQHF
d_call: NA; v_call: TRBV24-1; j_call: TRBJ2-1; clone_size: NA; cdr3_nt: TGTGCCACCAGTGAAATGTTGAAGGGTGGGAGCTCCTACAATGAGCAGTTCTTC; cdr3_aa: CATSEMLKGGSSYNEQFF
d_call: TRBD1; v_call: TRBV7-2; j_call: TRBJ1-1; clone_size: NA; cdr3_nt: TGTGCCAGCAGCTTCTGGGTGGACAGGGGTGAAGCTTTCTTT; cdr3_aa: CASSFWVDRGEAFF
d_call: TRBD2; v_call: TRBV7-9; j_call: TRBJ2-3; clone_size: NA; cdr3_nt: TGTGCCAGCAGCTTAGGGGCGACTAGCGGGGGCCAGAGGGCAGATACGCAGTATTTT; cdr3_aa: CASSLGATSGGQRADTQYF
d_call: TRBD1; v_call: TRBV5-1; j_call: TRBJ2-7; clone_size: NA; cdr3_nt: TGCGCCAGCAGCCCGCGGGGGACAGGGGTTTTTTTCTCCTACGAGCAGTACTTC; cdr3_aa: CASSPRGTGVFFSYEQYF
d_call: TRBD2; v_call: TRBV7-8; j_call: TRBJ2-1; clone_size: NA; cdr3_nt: TGTGCCAGCAGCTTCATGAGCGGGAGTAAGAATGAGCAGTTCTTC; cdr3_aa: CASSFMSGSKNEQFF
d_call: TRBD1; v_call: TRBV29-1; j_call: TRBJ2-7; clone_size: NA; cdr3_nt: TGCAGCGTTGAACGTGGCGGACAGGGAGTATTTGAACTGTACGAGCAGTACTTC; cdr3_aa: CSVERGGQGVFELYEQYF
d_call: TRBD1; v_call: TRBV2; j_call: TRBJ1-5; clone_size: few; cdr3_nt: TGTGCCAGCACCGGACAGGGTGGTAATTTCGGGCCCCAGCATTTT; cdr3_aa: CASTGQGGNFGPQHF
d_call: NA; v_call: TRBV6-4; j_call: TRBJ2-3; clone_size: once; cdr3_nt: TGTGCCAGCAGTGACTCGAGCGTGGATACGCAGTATTTT; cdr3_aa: CASSDSSVDTQYF
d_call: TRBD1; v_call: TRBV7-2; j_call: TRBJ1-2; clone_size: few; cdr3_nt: TGTGCCAGCAGCTTAGTGGACAGGAACTATGGCTACACCTTC; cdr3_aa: CASSLVDRNYGYTF
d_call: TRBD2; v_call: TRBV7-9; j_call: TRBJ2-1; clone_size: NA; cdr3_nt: TGTGCCAGCAGGGTTACTAGCGGGAGGGCCGCTGAGCAGTTCTTC; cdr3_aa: CASRVTSGRAAEQFF
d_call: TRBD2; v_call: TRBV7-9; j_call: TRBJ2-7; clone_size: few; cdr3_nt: TGTGCCAGCAGCTTTACTTCTAGCGGGAGACAATACGAGCAGTACTTC; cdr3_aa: CASSFTSSGRQYEQYF
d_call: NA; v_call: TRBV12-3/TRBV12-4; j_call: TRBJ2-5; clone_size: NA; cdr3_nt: TGTGCCAGCAGTTTAGCAGGGGCAGAGACCCAGTACTTC; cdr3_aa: CASSLAGAETQYF
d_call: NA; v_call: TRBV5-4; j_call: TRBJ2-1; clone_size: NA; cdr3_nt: TGTGCCAGCAGCTTACAGTACAATGAGCAGTTCTTC; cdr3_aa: CASSLQYNEQFF
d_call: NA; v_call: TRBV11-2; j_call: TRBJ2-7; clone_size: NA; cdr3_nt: TGTGCCAGCAGCTCCGCGGCCTATGACAGCTACGAGCAGTACTTC; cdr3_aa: CASSSAAYDSYEQYF
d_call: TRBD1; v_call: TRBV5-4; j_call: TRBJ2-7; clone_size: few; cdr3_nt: TGTGCCAGCAGCTCGACAAACAGGGGCCAATTCTACGAGCAGTACTTC; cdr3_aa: CASSSTNRGQFYEQYF
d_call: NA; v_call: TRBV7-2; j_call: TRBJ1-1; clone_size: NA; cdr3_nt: TGTGCCAGCAGCCCCGGGACTGCAACTGAAGCTTTCTTT; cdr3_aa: CASSPGTATEAFF
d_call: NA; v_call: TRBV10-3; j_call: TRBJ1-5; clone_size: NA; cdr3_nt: TGTGCCATCAGTGAGTCAAGGGCCGTCGGTCAGCCCCAGCATTTT; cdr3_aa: CAISESRAVGQPQHF
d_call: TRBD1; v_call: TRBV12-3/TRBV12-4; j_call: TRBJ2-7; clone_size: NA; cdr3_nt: TGTGCCAGCAGTTTCACAGGGGTCTACGAGCAGTACTTC; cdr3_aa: CASSFTGVYEQYF
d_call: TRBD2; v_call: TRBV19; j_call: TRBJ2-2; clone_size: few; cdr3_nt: TGTGCCAGTAGTCCACGGGGACTAGCGGGAGTGGCCGGGGAGCTGTTTTTT; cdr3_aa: CASSPRGLAGVAGELFF
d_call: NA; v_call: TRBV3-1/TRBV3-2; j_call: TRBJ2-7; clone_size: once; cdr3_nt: TGTGCCAGCAGCCAAGATTTAGGACAGCCCTACGAGCAGTACTTC; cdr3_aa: CASSQDLGQPYEQYF
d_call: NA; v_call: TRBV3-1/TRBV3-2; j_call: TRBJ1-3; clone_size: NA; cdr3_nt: TGTGCCAGCAGCCCATCTCCAGGTGGTGGAAACACCATATATTTT; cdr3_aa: CASSPSPGGGNTIYF
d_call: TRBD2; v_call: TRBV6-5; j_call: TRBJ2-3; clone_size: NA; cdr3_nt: TGTGCCAGCAGTTCGACTAGCGGGGGCACAGATACGCAGTATTTT; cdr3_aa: CASSSTSGGTDTQYF
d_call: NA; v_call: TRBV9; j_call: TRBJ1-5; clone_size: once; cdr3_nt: TGTGCCAGCAGCGTAGCCCCGGATCAGCCCCAGCATTTT; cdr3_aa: CASSVAPDQPQHF
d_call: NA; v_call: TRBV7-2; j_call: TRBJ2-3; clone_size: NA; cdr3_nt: TGTGCCAGCAGCACATACACAGATACGCAGTATTTT; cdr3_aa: CASSTYTDTQYF
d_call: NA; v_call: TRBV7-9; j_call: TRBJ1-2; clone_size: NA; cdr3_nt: TGTGCCAGCAGCTTAGGACAGGAGATGGGCTATGGCTACACCTTC; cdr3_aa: CASSLGQEMGYGYTF
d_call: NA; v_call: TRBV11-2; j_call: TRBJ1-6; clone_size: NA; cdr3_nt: TGTGCCAGCAGCTTAGTTCGTTCACCCCTCCACTTT; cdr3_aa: CASSLVRSPLHF
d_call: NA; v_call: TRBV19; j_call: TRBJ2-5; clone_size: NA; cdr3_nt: TGTGCCAGTAGTGTGGGGGTAGAGGAGACCCAGTACTTC; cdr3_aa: CASSVGVEETQYF
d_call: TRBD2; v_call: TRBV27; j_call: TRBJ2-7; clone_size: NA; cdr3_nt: TGTGCCAGCAAAACTAGCGGGAGAAACGAGCAGTACTTC; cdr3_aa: CASKTSGRNEQYF
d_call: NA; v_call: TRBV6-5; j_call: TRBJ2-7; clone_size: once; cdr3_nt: TGTGCCAGCAGTTCCTCCAATCAGTACGAGCAGTACTTC; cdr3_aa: CASSSSNQYEQYF
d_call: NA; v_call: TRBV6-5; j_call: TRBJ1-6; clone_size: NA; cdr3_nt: TGTGCCGTAGTTCCCCCAGGACTAGATAATTCACCCCTCCACTTT; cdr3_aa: CAVVPPGLDNSPLHF
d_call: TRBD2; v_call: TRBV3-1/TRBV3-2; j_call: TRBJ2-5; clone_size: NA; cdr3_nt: TGTGCCAGCCGAGCGGGAGGAAGAGAGACCCAGTACTTC; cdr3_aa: CASRAGGRETQYF
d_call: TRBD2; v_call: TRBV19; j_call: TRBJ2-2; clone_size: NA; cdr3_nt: TGTGCCAGTAGCCTGCGGGGGTTCGCGAACACCGGGGAGCTGTTTTTT; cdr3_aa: CASSLRGFANTGELFF
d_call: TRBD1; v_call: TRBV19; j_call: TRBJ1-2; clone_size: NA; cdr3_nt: TGTGCCAGTAGTAAAGGGGGACAGGGGTATGGCTACACCTTC; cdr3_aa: CASSKGGQGYGYTF
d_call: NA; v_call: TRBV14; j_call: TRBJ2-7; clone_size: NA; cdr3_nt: TGTGCCAGCAGCCGGAAGAGCCACTCCTACGAGCAGTACTTC; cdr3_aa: CASSRKSHSYEQYF
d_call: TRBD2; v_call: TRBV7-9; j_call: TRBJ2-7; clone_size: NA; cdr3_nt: TGTGCCAGCAGCTTAGTACAACTAGCGGGGAACGAGCAGTACTTC; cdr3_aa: CASSLVQLAGNEQYF